Below are 18 T cell receptor beta chains sequenced from a single sample in a study of shared clonotypes between healthy human individuals. This table comes from immunoSEQ multiplex PCR, and its TCRdb copy is limited to in-frame clones, with some not included. The sample has about 460,000 clones, 77% seen once. Sequencing was performed on PBMCs. The source of these receptors is a woman in her 40s in good health. Some clones in this sample may be carry-over from other donors' samples.

Points on this clone: It differs at one base from a far larger clone, so likely a read error. V gene TRBV7-9 combines with J gene TRBJ1-4, with TRBD1 matching 10 bases. CDR3 length: 16 amino acids. The germline gives CDR1 SEHNR, CDR2 FQNEAQ (reference sequence). CDR3 residues: CASSFRTGGANEKPFF. DNA for the CDR3: TGTGCCAGCAGCTTTAGGACAGGGGGAGCTAATGAAAAACCGTTTTTT.

The V and J genes are TRBV14 and TRBJ1-1; D not resolved. The CDR3 length is 12 residues. CDR1 and CDR2 from the germline V gene are SGHDN and FVKESK. The ends were cut back, 3 bases at V and 8 bases at J, with 10 bases in the middle. CDR3 amino acids: CASSHDRVEAFF. The CDR3 bases are TGTGCCAGCAGCCACGACCGAGTCGAAGCTTTCTTT.

V and J are TRBV29-1 and TRBJ1-3; D unclear. Germline V gene data show CDR1 as SQVTM and CDR2 as ANQGSEA. CDR3 length equals 15 residues. Trimming took 4 bases from V and 1 from J, leaving 14 bases between them. The DNA for the CDR3 is TGCAGCGTTGCTCCGTTTTCGGGGTCTGGAAACACCATATATTTT. This gives the protein CSVAPFSGSGNTIYF. Based on the CDR3 plus reference TRBV29-1 and TRBJ1-3, the full variable domain is SAVISQKPSRDICQRGTSLTIQCQVDSQVTMMFWYRQQPGQSLTLIATANQGSEATYESGFVIDKFPISRPNLTFSTLTVSNMSPEDSSIYLCSVAPFSGSGNTIYFGEGSWLTVV.

V is TRBV7-9 and J is TRBJ1-4; D call uncertain. V lost 1 base and J 7 bases, leaving 19 bases between the germline ends. Germline V gene data show CDR1 as SEHNR and CDR2 as FQNEAQ (reference sequence). The CDR3 covers 17 residues. The chain's CDR3 is CASSLGRSALVGEKLFF. DNA of the CDR3: TGTGCCAGCAGCTTAGGTCGGTCCGCCTTGGTTGGTGAAAAACTGTTTTTT.

V and J are TRBV18 and TRBJ1-1; weak D call: TRBD1 (5 bases). Germline loops: CDR1 KGHSH, CDR2 LQKENI. This CDR3 spans 15 amino acids. The germline V and J ends were trimmed by 1 base and 4 bases, with 13 bases remaining between them. The CDR3: CASSPLTARGTEAFF. Written as DNA, the CDR3 is TGTGCCAGCTCACCACTGACAGCTAGGGGCACTGAAGCTTTCTTT.

The chain links TRBV5-6 to TRBJ2-7; 7 positions agree with TRBD2. Germline lookup yields CDR1 SGHDT and CDR2 YYEEEE. The CDR3 is 15 amino acids. V lost 0 bases, J lost 3 bases, and 6 bases stayed unmatched. The CDR3 DNA is TGTGCCAGCAGCTTGGATATGGGGGAGGGCTACGAGCAGTACTTC. Encoded protein: CASSLDMGEGYEQYF.

The V gene is TRBV7-3, the J gene TRBJ1-2; TRBD1 agrees at 8 bases. J was trimmed by 4 bases and V by 3 bases; bases with no gene match: 1. The CDR3 runs to 13 residues. Germline V gives CDR1 SGHTA, CDR2 FQGTGA. The DNA for the CDR3 is TGTGCCAGCAGCTTGGACAGGGCCTATGGCTACACCTTC. Protein sequence: CASSLDRAYGYTF.

The chain recombines TRBV11-3 with TRBJ2-7; 9 positions match TRBD1. The CDR3 contains 15 residues. From germline, CDR1 is SGHNT and CDR2 YENEEA. V was clipped by 5 bases and J by 6 bases; unmatched bases: 11. CDR3 nucleotides: TGTGCCAGCAGCCCAACAGCCGGGACAGGGCGCGAGCAGTACTTC. Amino acid sequence: CASSPTAGTGREQYF.

The genes are TRBV6-1 and TRBJ1-1; D remains ambiguous. Trimming cost V 2 bases and J 0 bases, with 4 bases left between them. Germline CDR1 reads MNHNS; CDR2 reads SASEGT. CDR3 length: 13 residues. CDR3 sequence: CASSESVNTEAFF. Written as DNA, the CDR3 is TGTGCCAGCAGTGAATCCGTGAACACTGAAGCTTTCTTT.

This chain connects TRBV6-6 to TRBJ2-7; D may be TRBD1 (6 bases). The V end was cut by 6 bases, the J end by 1 base, with 16 bases between. The length of the CDR3 is 15 residues. Per the germline V gene, CDR1 is MNHNY and CDR2 is SVGAGI (reference sequence). CDR3 loop: CASRFERDTSYEQYF. The DNA of the CDR3 is TGTGCCAGCAGATTTGAACGGGACACGTCCTACGAGCAGTACTTC.

On this clone: This likely reflects a read error, since a far larger clone is one base away. No conserved phenylalanine or tryptophan is present at the end of the CDR3, so a read error is the likely explanation. This rearrangement joins TRBV5-1 to TRBJ1-1; D remains unclear. Germline V CDR1 and CDR2: SGHRS, YFSETQ. V lost 5 bases, J lost 6 bases, and 8 bases lay in between. This CDR3 has 11 amino acids. DNA of the CDR3: TGCGCCAGCAGGGATTATTCTGAAGCTTTCCTT. Protein product: CASRDYSEAFL.

This chain uses TRBV19 with TRBJ2-5, with TRBD1 matching over 7 bases. Near its end, the DNA agrees better with TRBJ2-7, so the J call may be wrong. Germline CDR1 reads LNHDA; CDR2 reads SQIVND (reference sequence). The CDR3 runs 13 residues. As DNA, the CDR3 is TGTGCCAGTAGTAGGGACAGCTACTACGAGCAGTACTTC. The encoded protein is CASSRDSYYEQYF.

Many counts were recorded for this clone. The chain recombines TRBV6-5 with TRBJ2-2; TRBD2 matches 10 bases. From germline, CDR1 is MNHEY and CDR2 SVGAGI. The V and J ends lost 5 bases and 9 bases, in that order; junction bases with no gene match: 6. This CDR3 contains 14 residues. The CDR3 reads CASSDLAGARELFF. Written as DNA, the CDR3 is TGTGCCAGCAGTGATCTAGCGGGGGCGAGGGAGCTGTTTTTT.

The V call is TRBV14, the J call TRBJ1-1; D gene unclear. The V gene's germline CDR1 is SGHDN and CDR2 FVKESK. The CDR3 contains 14 residues. Trimming left V 1 base short and J 7 bases short, with 13 bases between. The CDR3 loop is CASSQANRRSEAFF. Written as DNA, the CDR3 is TGTGCCAGCAGCCAAGCCAATCGAAGGAGTGAAGCTTTCTTT. The full variable domain, with the rest looked up from reference TRBV14 and TRBJ1-1, is EAGVTQFPSHSVIEKGQTVTLRCDPISGHDNLYWYRRVMGKEIKFLLHFVKESKQDESGMPNNRFLAERTGGTYSTLKVQPAELEDSGVYFCASSQANRRSEAFFGQGTRLTVV.

The V and J genes are TRBV2 and TRBJ2-1; 14 bases align to TRBD2. Germline loops: CDR1 SNHLY, CDR2 FYNNEI. The CDR3 is 15 residues long. V was clipped by 6 bases and J by 7 bases; unmatched bases: 5. The CDR3 DNA sequence: TGTGCCAGCAGGCGACTAGCGGGAGGGCCAAATGAGCAGTTCTTC. Amino acid sequence: CASRRLAGGPNEQFF.

V usage is TRBV15 and J usage is TRBJ2-1; 7 bases are shared with TRBD1. Germline V lookup: CDR1 LNHNV, CDR2 YYDKDF (reference sequence). This CDR3 contains 16 residues. Germline trimming cut 3 bases from V and 7 bases from J; bases unmatched to any gene: 12. CDR3 nucleotides: TGTGCCACCAGCAGGGAAGGACAGGTTCTTATAAATGAGCAGTTCTTC. Translating it yields CATSREGQVLINEQFF.

This clone was seen a single time. The V call is TRBV6-6, the J call TRBJ2-1; D gene uncertain. Germline CDR1 MNHNY, CDR2 SVGAGI (reference sequence). V was cut by 5 bases and J by 0 bases, with 5 bases left in between. This CDR3 is built from 13 residues. The CDR3 sequence: CASSPDSYNEQFF. CDR3 nucleotides: TGTGCCAGCAGTCCCGACTCCTACAATGAGCAGTTCTTC.

The CDR3 spells CAISGGLAAQETQYF. The DNA for the CDR3 is TGTGCCATCAGTGGCGGGCTAGCGGCACAAGAGACCCAGTACTTC. The chain couples TRBV10-3 to TRBJ2-5, with 7 positions matching TRBD2. The trim removed 4 bases at V and 2 bases at J, leaving 7 bases unmatched. In germline, CDR1 is ENHRY, CDR2 SYGVKD. This CDR3 contains 15 residues.